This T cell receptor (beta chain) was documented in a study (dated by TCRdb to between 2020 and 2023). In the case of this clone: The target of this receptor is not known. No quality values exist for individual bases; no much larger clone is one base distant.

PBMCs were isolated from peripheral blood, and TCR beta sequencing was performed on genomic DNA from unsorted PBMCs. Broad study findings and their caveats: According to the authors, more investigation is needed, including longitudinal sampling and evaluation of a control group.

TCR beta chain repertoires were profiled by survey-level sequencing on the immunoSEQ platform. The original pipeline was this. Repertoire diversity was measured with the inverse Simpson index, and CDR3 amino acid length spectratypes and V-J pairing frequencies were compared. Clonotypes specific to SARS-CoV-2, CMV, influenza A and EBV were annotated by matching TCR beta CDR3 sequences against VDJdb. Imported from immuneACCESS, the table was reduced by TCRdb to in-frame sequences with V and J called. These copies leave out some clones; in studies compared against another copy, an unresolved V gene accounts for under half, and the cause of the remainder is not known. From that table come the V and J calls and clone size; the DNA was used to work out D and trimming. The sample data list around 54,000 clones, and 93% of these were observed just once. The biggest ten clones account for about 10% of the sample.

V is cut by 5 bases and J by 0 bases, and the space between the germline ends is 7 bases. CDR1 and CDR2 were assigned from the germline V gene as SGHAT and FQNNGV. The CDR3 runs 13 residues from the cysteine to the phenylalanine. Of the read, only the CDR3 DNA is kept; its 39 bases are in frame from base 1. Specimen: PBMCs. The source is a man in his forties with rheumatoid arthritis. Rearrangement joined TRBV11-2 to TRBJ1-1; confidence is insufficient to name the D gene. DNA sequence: TGTGCCAGCAGCCCTTTAATGAACACTGAAGCTTTCTTT. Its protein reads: CASSPLMNTEAFF.